The present T cell receptor (beta chain) was sequenced within a study of T cells in Graves' hyperthyroidism and ophthalmopathy. About the study: Peripheral blood was acquired at first diagnosis, ahead of any therapy whatsoever.

Ten or more counts support this clonotype. Used for diagnoses were clinical symptoms, serum thyroxine and TRAb, thyroid ultrasound and orbital computed tomography. There were TCR beta CDR3 regions amplified from RNA transcripts. First-round RT-PCR of the TCR CDR3 relied on the HTBI primer set. TCRdb ran MiXCR on the multiplex PCR reads and lists one entry per CDR3 protein. The sample holds around 200,000 distinct CDR3 sequences, about 15% seen once. The CDR3 is 14 amino acids. V lost 3 bases and J 0 bases, leaving 6 bases between the germline ends. CDR1 is LNHDA, CDR2 SQIVND, per germline (reference sequence).

The origin of this receptor is a woman in her forties or fifties with Graves' hyperthyroidism. The specimen sequenced was blood. The chain links TRBV19 to TRBJ2-1, with unresolved D. In DNA, the CDR3 is TGTGCCAGTAGTATGCCGAGCTCCTACAATGAGCAGTTCTTC. Its protein is CASSMPSSYNEQFF.